The 26 T cell receptor beta chains reported below all come from one sample, sequenced in a study of radiation and T cells in renal cell carcinoma. Time point given: blood 4 weeks post-SBRT, at nephrectomy. Treatment denoted: 15 Gy SBRT to primary tumor, nephrectomy 4 weeks later. This table comes from immunoSEQ multiplex PCR, and its TCRdb copy is limited to in-frame clones, with some not included. The table shows about 83,000 clones, with 83% occurring only once. The specimen comprised blood, sampled from a patient whose treatment included radiotherapy and nephrectomy. The receptors were gathered from a woman in her sixties with renal cell carcinoma.

About this clone: Other DNA sequences in the sample encode the same CDR3. The J gene is TRBJ2-7, the V gene TRBV9; a possible D gene is TRBD1 (5 bases). This CDR3 has 13 amino acids. The V and J ends lost 3 bases and 3 bases respectively, with 10 bases between them. CDR1 is SGDLS and CDR2 is YYNGEE in the germline V gene. This CDR3 is CASSAPDSYEQYF. CDR3 nucleotides: TGTGCCAGCAGCGCCCCCGACAGCTACGAGCAGTACTTC.

The J gene is TRBJ1-4, the V gene TRBV6-1; possibly TRBD1 for D (5 bases). Between the trimmed V and J ends, which lost 9 bases and 13 bases, there was a span of 21 bases. The CDR3 length is 13 residues. CDR1 and CDR2 from the germline V gene are MNHNS and SASEGT. CDR3 DNA sequence: TGTGCCAGTCAAGGGACCGGGCGCGAGATACTGTTTTTT. As protein: CASQGTGREILFF.

V and J are TRBV19 and TRBJ2-5; 14 bases are a match to TRBD2. Germline assignment: CDR1 LNHDA and CDR2 SQIVND (reference sequence). The CDR3 is 17 residues long. The V and J ends lost 1 base and 6 bases, in that order; junction bases with no gene match: 7. DNA of the CDR3: TGTGCCAGTAGTATAGGTACCGGGACTAGCGGGAGAAAGACCCAGTACTTC. Translation gives CASSIGTGTSGRKTQYF.

The V and J genes are TRBV19 and TRBJ1-3; D not certain. Germline V gene sequence: CDR1 LNHDA, CDR2 SQIVND (reference sequence). Trimming removed 6 bases from V and 1 base from J, with 10 bases in between. The CDR3 has 14 residues. CDR3 residues: CASRNGLSGNTIYF. CDR3 bases: TGTGCCAGTAGGAACGGCCTTTCTGGAAACACCATATATTTT.

On this clone itself: One end of the junction fails to match germline, which may point to a read error. J is TRBJ2-1 and V is TRBV29-1; TRBD2 matches 7 bases. Germline-derived CDR1 and CDR2 are SQVTM and ANQGSEA. The CDR3 extends over 15 amino acids. CDR3 protein: CSVESGLHSYNERFF. The CDR3, as DNA: TGCAGCGTTGAATCGGGACTACATTCCTACAATGAGCGGTTCTTC.

The gene calls are TRBV5-1 and TRBJ1-1; maybe TRBD1 (5 bases). This CDR3 has 14 amino acids. CDR1 and CDR2 from the germline V gene are SGHRS and YFSETQ. Trimming removed 1 base from V and 0 bases from J, with 7 bases in between. The CDR3 region is CASSLQGMNTEAFF. DNA for the CDR3: TGCGCCAGCAGCTTGCAGGGCATGAACACTGAAGCTTTCTTT.

The chain uses TRBV13 and TRBJ1-3; TRBD1 aligns across 9 bases. The CDR3 runs to 14 residues. Per the germline V gene, CDR1 is PRHDT and CDR2 is FYEKMQ (reference sequence). J was trimmed by 6 bases and V by 5 bases; bases with no gene match: 5. This chain's CDR3 is CASSRTGVANTIYF. CDR3 in DNA: TGTGCCAGCAGCCGGACAGGGGTTGCAAACACCATATATTTT.

The chain combines TRBV18 with TRBJ2-7; D remains unclear. This CDR3 has 14 residues. Trimming removed 8 bases at V and 0 bases at J, with 14 bases between. Per germline, CDR1 KGHSH and CDR2 LQKENI. CDR3 protein: CASAHVERSYEQYF. CDR3 in DNA: TGTGCCAGCGCGCACGTAGAGCGCTCCTACGAGCAGTACTTC. Based on the CDR3 plus reference TRBV18 and TRBJ2-7, the full variable domain is NAGVMQNPRHLVRRRGQEARLRCSPMKGHSHVYWYRQLPEEGLKFMVYLQKENIIDESGMPKERFSAEFPKEGPSILRIQQVVRGDSAAYFCASAHVERSYEQYFGPGTRLTVT.

V gene TRBV7-2 combines with J gene TRBJ2-1; 11 nucleotides align to TRBD1. Germline CDR1 is SGHTA and CDR2 is FQGNSA. V lost 5 bases, J lost 7 bases, and 10 bases stayed unmatched. The CDR3 is 16 residues long. CDR3 loop: CASSLDRDRGWNEQFF. The CDR3 DNA is TGTGCCAGCAGCCTAGACCGGGACAGGGGGTGGAATGAGCAGTTCTTC.

This chain connects TRBV27 to TRBJ2-3; 7 bases match TRBD2. J was trimmed by 2 bases and V by 6 bases; bases with no gene match: 14. The CDR3 loop spans 17 amino acids. The germline V gene has CDR1 MNHEY and CDR2 SMNVEV (reference sequence). CDR3 sequence (DNA): TGTGCCAGCAGACCATTAACCGGGACTACCTACACAGATACGCAGTATTTT. Protein: CASRPLTGTTYTDTQYF.

CDR3 nucleotides: TGTGCCAGCACCCCGGACACCCACGCCTACGAGCAGTACTTC. Its protein product is CASTPDTHAYEQYF. The chain uses TRBV5-4 and TRBJ2-7; TRBD1 might be the D (5 bases). Deletions cut 6 bases from V and 2 bases from J, with 15 bases between. This CDR3 spans 14 amino acids. Germline CDR1 is SGHNT and CDR2 is YYREEE (reference sequence).

The chain carries TRBV7-9 and TRBJ1-2; D remains ambiguous. The CDR3 runs 13 residues. Germline V lookup: CDR1 SEHNR, CDR2 FQNEAQ (reference sequence). V lost 5 bases and J lost 8, with 15 bases in between. As DNA, the CDR3 is TGTGCCAGCAGCCCCGCCCTTTTTCTCGGCTACACCTTC. This translates into CASSPALFLGYTF.

This clone has a single count. The chain has TRBV9 and TRBJ2-3; TRBD1 or TRBD2 may be the D gene (7 bases each). Looked up from germline, CDR1 is SGDLS and CDR2 is YYNGEE. CDR3 length: 16 amino acids. The ends were cut back, 4 bases at V and 2 bases at J, with 17 bases in the middle. The CDR3 bases are TGTGCCAGCAGCTGGGGAGGGGGACAGAACACAGATACGCAGTATTTT. Its translation is CASSWGGGQNTDTQYF.

This chain uses TRBV5-1 with TRBJ2-7, with D possibly being TRBD2 (5 bases). V dropped 4 bases and J dropped 6 bases, with 17 bases sitting between them. This CDR3 spans 14 amino acids. From germline, CDR1 is SGHRS and CDR2 YFSETQ. CDR3 in DNA: TGCGCCAGCAGCCAGGACTGGGCAGACTCCGAGCAGTACTTC. Protein sequence: CASSQDWADSEQYF.

This clone appeared once. The J gene is TRBJ2-5, the V gene TRBV11-2; 7 nucleotides line up with TRBD2. Per germline, CDR1 SGHAT and CDR2 FQNNGV. The CDR3 has 14 amino acids. The trim removed 5 bases at V and 4 bases at J, leaving 7 bases unmatched. CDR3 nucleotides: TGTGCCAGCAGCACCGGACTAGTTGGAGAGACCCAGTACTTC. Translating it yields CASSTGLVGETQYF.

This chain uses TRBV5-1 with TRBJ1-2; 7 nucleotides align to TRBD1. Germline assignment: CDR1 SGHRS and CDR2 YFSETQ. V was clipped by 4 bases and J by 8 bases; unmatched bases: 14. This CDR3 region has 15 residues. Here the CDR3 reads CASSLRTGTAEGYTF. CDR3 DNA: TGCGCCAGCAGCCTACGTACCGGGACAGCGGAAGGCTACACCTTC. The full variable domain, with the rest looked up from reference TRBV5-1 and TRBJ1-2, is KAGVTQTPRYLIKTRGQQVTLSCSPISGHRSVSWYQQTPGQGLQFLFEYFSETQRNKGNFPGRFSGRQFSNSRSEMNVSTLELGDSALYLCASSLRTGTAEGYTFGSGTRLTVV.

This chain links TRBV18 with TRBJ2-7; TRBD1 might be the D (5 bases). Looked up from germline, CDR1 is KGHSH and CDR2 is LQKENI. The V gene lost 4 bases and the J gene lost 0 bases, with 13 bases spanning the gap. The CDR3 is 15 amino acids. The CDR3 reads CASSLGQGFSYEQYF. As DNA, the CDR3 is TGTGCCAGCTCACTGGGGCAGGGCTTCTCCTACGAGCAGTACTTC.

The chain carries TRBV30 and TRBJ1-3; D might be TRBD1 (5 bases). Trimming pared 1 base from V and 1 base from J, leaving 17 bases between. The CDR3 is made up of 17 amino acids. The germline gives CDR1 GTSNPN, CDR2 SVGIG (reference sequence). CDR3 amino acids: CAWSDKGISASGNTIYF. DNA for the CDR3: TGTGCCTGGAGTGATAAGGGGATTAGTGCGTCTGGAAACACCATATATTTT.

The chain uses TRBV6-1 and TRBJ2-7; 8 bases are a match to TRBD1. The CDR3 sequence is 14 residues long. The junction had 7 bases not matched to a gene; V was cut back by 6 bases and J by 3 bases. The germline V gene encodes CDR1 MNHNS and CDR2 SASEGT. Written as DNA, the CDR3 is TGTGCCAGCAGCGCACGTACAGGGGGCTACGAGCAGTACTTC. Residues: CASSARTGGYEQYF.

The J gene is TRBJ1-5, the V gene TRBV28, with D possibly TRBD1 on 6 matching bases. V gave up 11 bases and J gave up 6 bases, with 14 bases separating them. The V gene's germline CDR1 is MDHEN and CDR2 SYDVKM. The CDR3 is made up of 12 amino acids. CDR3 sequence: CASLGGGQPQHF. CDR3 bases: TGTGCCTCACTAGGGGGGGGTCAGCCCCAGCATTTT.

Details on this clone: Other DNA sequences within the sample encode an identical CDR3. DNA of the CDR3: TGTGCCAGTAGGGCCGGTGGGAATCAGCCCCAGCATTTT. This translates into CASRAGGNQPQHF. The chain joins TRBV19 to TRBJ1-5; no reliable D call. Germline V gives CDR1 LNHDA, CDR2 SQIVND (reference sequence). The CDR3 totals 13 residues. Trimming shortened V by 6 bases and J by 4 bases, and 10 bases separated the two germline ends.

The CDR3 region is CASSLVRQGAAKNIQYF. Here the CDR3 DNA reads TGTGCCAGCAGTTTAGTGAGACAGGGGGCGGCCAAAAACATTCAGTACTTC. The rearrangement uses TRBV28 and TRBJ2-4; 10 positions match TRBD1. This CDR3 spans 17 amino acids. Trimming cost V 2 bases and J 1 base; bases outside gene matches: 5. Germline CDR1 and CDR2: MDHEN and SYDVKM.

As concerns this clone: Germline and junction disagree at one end, which may indicate a read error. This rearrangement joins TRBV6-4 to TRBJ2-2, with TRBD2 identical over 16 bases. The CDR3 length is 16 residues. Germline CDR1 reads MRHNA; CDR2 reads SNTAGT. CDR3 nucleotide sequence: TGTTCCAGCAGACCGGGACTAGCGGGAGGGACCGGGGAGCTGTTTTTT. Protein sequence: CSSRPGLAGGTGELFF.

The chain joins TRBV19 to TRBJ1-2; unclear D gene. This CDR3 spans 15 amino acids. Trimming took off 7 bases at V and 4 bases at J, with 19 bases between the two ends. CDR1 LNHDA and CDR2 SQIVND come from the germline V gene (reference sequence). The CDR3 DNA reads as TGTGCCAGTACCGACTCCTCAGGTACCCCCTATGGCTACACCTTC. The encoded protein is CASTDSSGTPYGYTF.

In nucleotides, the CDR3 is TGTGCCAGCAGTCCCTTGGGGGGGATCCAAGAGACCCAGTACTTC. This gives the protein CASSPLGGIQETQYF. The rearrangement joins TRBV2 to TRBJ2-5; TRBD2 matches at 7 bases. The CDR3 loop spans 15 amino acids. V trimming: 5 bases; J trimming: 1 base; junction bases outside the gene matches: 7. Per germline, CDR1 SNHLY and CDR2 FYNNEI.

The J gene is TRBJ2-1, the V gene TRBV6-1; possible D gene TRBD2, 6 bases. The germline gives CDR1 MNHNS, CDR2 SASEGT. V dropped 0 bases and J dropped 6 bases, with 15 bases sitting between them. This CDR3 is 16 amino acids long. CDR3 region: CASSEADRGWINEQFF. CDR3 in DNA: TGTGCCAGCAGTGAAGCAGACCGGGGGTGGATCAATGAGCAGTTCTTC.